This T cell receptor (beta chain) was recorded in a study of blood T cell repertoires in COVID-19. The overall study: The United States, Italy and Spain supplied acute and convalescent COVID-19 samples.

Ages ranged from about 18 to 89 years, with residence in more than 20 US areas. Either two negative PCRs, clearance, or symptom resolution qualified Cohort 3 donors as recovered. Germline V gene lookup returns CDR1 MNHEY and CDR2 SMNVEV (reference sequence). The CDR3 runs to 12 residues. V was trimmed by 4 bases and J by 6 bases, leaving 10 bases between them. Sequenced by immunoSEQ multiplex PCR; TCRdb stores in-frame clones only, minus some. This table holds a few hundred thousand clones, about 92% found once. The TCR was taken from a woman in her twenties or thirties who had recovered from COVID-19. The sequenced sample was PBMCs or T cells enriched from blood (not recorded which). The chain employs TRBV27 and TRBJ2-7, with unresolved D. Written as DNA, the CDR3 is TGTGCCAGCAGTTCCCTCCTGGCCGAGCAGTACTTC. Encoded protein: CASSSLLAEQYF.